These 32 T cell receptor beta chains share one sample of origin, sequenced in a study of CD8 T cells in ankylosing spondylitis. Each CDR3 protein gets one entry after TCRdb re-called the 5' RACE reads with MiXCR. Among 40,000 or so distinct CDR3 sequences listed, about a tenth were seen once. The material sequenced was blood, either unsorted or a sorted T cell fraction (not recorded which). The receptors here all came from a male donor with ankylosing spondylitis or in good health (not recorded which).

This clonotype came up many times. This sequence joins TRBV7-9 and TRBJ1-1, with 7 nucleotides matching TRBD1. The CDR3 covers 14 residues. The trim removed 5 bases at V and 3 bases at J, leaving 6 bases unmatched. CDR1 is SEHNR and CDR2 is FQNEAQ in the germline V gene (reference sequence). The CDR3, as DNA: TGTGCCAGCAGCCAGACAGGGAGGGACACTGAAGCTTTCTTT. Translating it yields CASSQTGRDTEAFF.

This clonotype was seen many times. The chain has TRBV3-1 and TRBJ2-5; no firm D call. Germline V gene data show CDR1 as LGHDT and CDR2 as YNNKEL (reference sequence). The CDR3 is made up of 12 amino acids. V was shortened by 4 bases and J by 0 bases, with 3 bases between the two germline ends. The CDR3 sequence is CASSPNQETQYF. Here the CDR3 DNA reads TGTGCCAGCAGCCCCAACCAAGAGACCCAGTACTTC.

This chain uses TRBV5-5 with TRBJ2-5, with TRBD1 matching over 12 bases. Germline V gene data show CDR1 as SGHKS and CDR2 as YYEKEE (reference sequence). V trimming: 7 bases; J trimming: 4 bases; junction bases outside the gene matches: 14. The length of the CDR3 is 17 residues. CDR3: CASGLGGTGGFRETQYF. In nucleotides, the CDR3 is TGTGCCAGCGGCCTGGGGGGGACAGGGGGCTTCAGAGAGACCCAGTACTTC.

The genes are TRBV27 and TRBJ2-3; 9 nucleotides match TRBD1. With V trimmed by 0 bases and J by 4 bases, 5 bases remained unmatched. CDR3 length: 16 residues. Germline CDR1 MNHEY, CDR2 SMNVEV (reference sequence). The CDR3 DNA sequence: TGTGCCAGCAGTTTATCATGGGACAGGGACCCAGATACGCAGTATTTT. Its protein product is CASSLSWDRDPDTQYF.

There are many counts of this clonotype. The V gene is TRBV6-2 or TRBV6-3, the J gene TRBJ2-3; D perhaps matches TRBD1 (6 bases). CDR1 and CDR2 (germline): MNHEY, SVGEGT. The CDR3 has 16 amino acids. V dropped 1 base and J dropped 2 bases, with 13 bases sitting between them. CDR3 DNA: TGTGCCAGCAGTTACTTAGGGGGACAAATCACAGATACGCAGTATTTT. Protein sequence: CASSYLGGQITDTQYF.

This clonotype was counted many times. The chain combines TRBV29-1 with TRBJ2-1, with 8 bases that match TRBD2. The V gene end was trimmed by 8 bases and the J gene end by 1 base; junction bases not matched to a gene: 7. The germline V gene has CDR1 SQVTM and CDR2 ANQGSEA. CDR3 length: 14 amino acids. The DNA for the CDR3 is TGCAGCATCAGACTAGCGCATTCCTACAATGAGCAGTTCTTC. It is translated as CSIRLAHSYNEQFF.

At least ten counts were recorded for this clonotype. The chain couples TRBV10-3 to TRBJ2-4; possibly TRBD1 for D (7 bases). The V end lost 3 bases, the J end lost 8 bases, and 11 bases lay between the germline ends. The length of the CDR3 is 13 residues. From germline, CDR1 is ENHRY and CDR2 SYGVKD. CDR3 in DNA: TGTGCCATCAGTGAAACAGGGGAGGACATTCAGTACTTC. Encoded protein: CAISETGEDIQYF.

This clonotype has a count of ten or more. The genes are TRBV12-3 or TRBV12-4 and TRBJ1-2; perhaps TRBD1 as D (6 bases). The V and J ends lost 5 bases and 7 bases respectively, with 14 bases between them. The CDR3 covers 13 residues. CDR3 sequence: CASSPPGGGGYTF. The CDR3 coding sequence is TGTGCCAGCAGTCCCCCGGGAGGGGGTGGCTACACCTTC.

V is TRBV9 and J is TRBJ2-1; 9 bases line up with TRBD2. Germline values: CDR1 SGDLS, CDR2 YYNGEE. The CDR3 has 15 residues. Unmatched junction bases numbered 10, after V lost 4 bases and J lost 8 bases. The CDR3 here is CASSLQREVVDEQFF. The CDR3 nucleotides read TGTGCCAGCAGCTTACAGCGGGAGGTAGTGGATGAGCAGTTCTTC.

The count of this clonotype is one. This chain links TRBV12-3 or TRBV12-4 with TRBJ1-4, with D unresolved. Trimming shortened V by 6 bases and J by 5 bases, and 13 bases separated the two germline ends. There are 14 residues in the CDR3. The CDR3 region is CASRPSQRNEKLFF. CDR3 bases: TGTGCCAGCAGACCCTCACAGCGCAATGAAAAACTGTTTTTT.

This clonotype was detected only a few times. The genes are TRBV6-5 and TRBJ2-2; 9 nucleotides align to TRBD1. Germline V gives CDR1 MNHEY, CDR2 SVGAGI. The V segment lost 4 bases and the J segment 3 bases; nucleotides outside the gene matches: 3. CDR3 size: 15 residues. The CDR3 region has the DNA TGTGCCAGCAGTTCCAGGGACAGGGACACCGGGGAGCTGTTTTTT. This gives the protein CASSSRDRDTGELFF.

Many counts were recorded for this clonotype. The V and J genes are TRBV5-1 and TRBJ2-7, with D possibly TRBD1 on 6 matching bases. Per the germline V gene, CDR1 is SGHRS and CDR2 is YFSETQ. V lost 4 bases to trimming and J lost 5 bases, with 22 bases between them. The CDR3 is made up of 16 amino acids. The CDR3 bases are TGCGCCAGCAGCCCGCCTAACCAATACAGGGTCCACGAGCAGTACTTC. Amino acid sequence: CASSPPNQYRVHEQYF.

There are many counts of this clonotype. The chain couples TRBV20-1 to TRBJ2-3; 11 nucleotides agree with TRBD2. Trimming at V came to 0 bases and at J to 5 bases, leaving 13 bases not matched to a gene. Germline CDR1 is DFQATT and CDR2 is SNEGSKA (reference sequence). The length of the CDR3 is 18 residues. CDR3 region: CSARDPGLAVPWGDTQYF. Written as DNA, the CDR3 is TGCAGTGCTAGAGACCCGGGACTAGCGGTCCCCTGGGGAGATACGCAGTATTTT.

There are many counts of this clonotype. The rearrangement joins TRBV6-6 to TRBJ1-6; maybe TRBD1 (5 bases). The length of the CDR3 is 21 residues. V lost 6 bases and J lost 0, with 27 bases in between. Germline V gene data show CDR1 as MNHNY and CDR2 as SVGAGI (reference sequence). CDR3 sequence reads: CASSYGVGLYSTSSYNSPLHF. CDR3 nucleotide sequence: TGTGCCAGCAGCTACGGTGTGGGGCTGTATTCTACAAGCTCCTATAATTCACCCCTCCACTTT.

This clonotype was observed at least ten times. The chain employs TRBV4-2 and TRBJ1-1, with 12 bases that match TRBD1. V shed 5 bases and J 11 bases; nucleotides not matched to a gene: 12. The CDR3 is 15 amino acids. Germline CDR1 LGHNA, CDR2 YNFKEQ. The CDR3: CASSAGGQGALFAFF. For the CDR3, the DNA is TGTGCCAGCAGCGCGGGGGGACAGGGGGCTCTGTTCGCTTTCTTT.

This clonotype was seen only a few times. The DNA for the CDR3 is TGTGCCAGCAGCTCGGACGGGAGGGGTTACAATGAGCAGTTCTTC. Protein sequence: CASSSDGRGYNEQFF. This chain connects TRBV7-9 to TRBJ2-1, with TRBD2 matching 8 bases. In germline, CDR1 is SEHNR, CDR2 FQNEAQ (reference sequence). J lost 4 bases, V lost 4 bases, and 6 bases had no gene match. This CDR3 region has 15 residues.

This clonotype was counted ten times or more. In DNA, the CDR3 is TGTGCCAGCAGCCGAGTCGGGGTGGATCAGCCCCAGCATTTT. Translation: CASSRVGVDQPQHF. V is TRBV7-2 and J is TRBJ1-5, with D hard to call. Trimming shortened V by 5 bases and J by 5 bases, and 13 bases separated the two germline ends. This CDR3 is built from 14 residues. Germline CDR1 SGHTA, CDR2 FQGNSA.

This chain links TRBV13 with TRBJ2-1, with no clear D. There are 12 residues in the CDR3. V was shortened by 5 bases and J by 6 bases, with 8 bases between the two germline ends. Germline V gene data show CDR1 as PRHDT and CDR2 as FYEKMQ (reference sequence). The CDR3 is CASSHGSNEQFF. CDR3 nucleotide sequence: TGTGCCAGCAGCCACGGGTCCAATGAGCAGTTCTTC.

This clonotype has at least ten counts. CDR3 DNA: TGCGCCAGCAGCTTTGGGGGAAGGGCATACGAGCAGTACTTC. Protein: CASSFGGRAYEQYF. V gene TRBV5-1 combines with J gene TRBJ2-7; the D gene could be TRBD1 or TRBD2 (5 bases each). CDR3 length: 14 residues. Trimming stripped 2 bases from V and 4 bases from J, with 13 bases between. CDR1 is SGHRS, CDR2 YFSETQ, per germline. Drawing the rest from reference TRBV5-1 and TRBJ2-7, the complete variable domain is KAGVTQTPRYLIKTRGQQVTLSCSPISGHRSVSWYQQTPGQGLQFLFEYFSETQRNKGNFPGRFSGRQFSNSRSEMNVSTLELGDSALYLCASSFGGRAYEQYFGPGTRLTVT.

The chain couples TRBV13 to TRBJ2-7; D may match TRBD1 or TRBD2 (5 bases each). There are 14 residues in the CDR3. V was trimmed by 4 bases and J by 2 bases, leaving 12 bases between them. In germline, CDR1 is PRHDT, CDR2 FYEKMQ (reference sequence). The CDR3 loop reads CASSSGTPAYEQYF. CDR3 DNA sequence: TGTGCCAGCAGCTCGGGGACCCCAGCCTACGAGCAGTACTTC.

As to this clonotype: A much larger clonotype is one base distant, so this may be a read error. The chain has TRBV27 and TRBJ2-2; D not resolved. Trimming took off 3 bases at V and 6 bases at J, with 5 bases between the two ends. The germline V gene has CDR1 MNHEY and CDR2 SMNVEV (reference sequence). The CDR3 is made up of 12 amino acids. The CDR3 DNA is TGTGCCAGCAGTTTTCGGGCCGGGGAGCTGTTTTTT. It codes for CASSFRAGELFF.

In this sample, this clonotype turned up a few times. V usage is TRBV4-1 and J usage is TRBJ2-7, with a tentative D call TRBD1 (6 bases). The CDR3 is 13 residues long. V shed 2 bases and J shed 6 bases, with 11 bases lying between them. The germline V gene has CDR1 MGHRA and CDR2 YSYEKL. The CDR3 here is CASSQRDMGEQYF. The CDR3 nucleotides are TGCGCCAGCAGCCAAAGGGACATGGGCGAGCAGTACTTC.

This clonotype is labeled as medium-sized. The chain is built from TRBV29-1 and TRBJ2-3; D might be TRBD2 (5 bases). The CDR3 has 15 amino acids. V was trimmed by 5 bases and J by 2 bases, leaving 17 bases between them. CDR1 SQVTM and CDR2 ANQGSEA come from the germline V gene. CDR3 protein: CSVIRTPDFTDTQYF. The CDR3 nucleotides read TGCAGCGTTATACGGACTCCCGATTTCACAGATACGCAGTATTTT.

The sample holds many counts of this clonotype. V and J are TRBV11-2 and TRBJ2-3; 9 bases line up with TRBD2. V lost 5 bases and J lost 2; bases outside the gene matches: 5. This CDR3 is built from 15 residues. Germline CDR1 and CDR2: SGHAT and FQNNGV. The CDR3 reads CASSAGLAFTDTQYF. CDR3 nucleotides: TGTGCCAGCAGCGCAGGACTAGCGTTCACAGATACGCAGTATTTT.

This clonotype was counted ten times or more. The V call is TRBV3-1, the J call TRBJ1-3; D is ambiguous. The CDR3 spans 17 residues. The V and J ends lost 5 bases and 0 bases respectively, with 17 bases between them. Germline lookup yields CDR1 LGHDT and CDR2 YNNKEL (reference sequence). The CDR3 nucleotides read TGTGCCAGCAGCTCTTATGGCAGTCCCGTCTCTGGAAACACCATATATTTT. The encoded protein is CASSSYGSPVSGNTIYF.

The gene calls are TRBV4-1 and TRBJ2-4; unclear D gene. CDR3 length: 16 amino acids. The V end lost 0 bases, the J end lost 3 bases, and 12 bases lay between the germline ends. Germline assignment: CDR1 MGHRA and CDR2 YSYEKL. The CDR3 region is CASSQDIPGVKNIQYF. CDR3 in DNA: TGCGCCAGCAGCCAAGATATTCCAGGCGTCAAAAACATTCAGTACTTC.

This clonotype showed up just a few times. The J gene is TRBJ2-4, the V gene TRBV5-6; no reliable D call. CDR1 and CDR2 (germline): SGHDT, YYEEEE. The CDR3 loop spans 14 amino acids. Trimming cost V 0 bases and J 5 bases, with 9 bases left between them. The CDR3 loop is CASSLAPQENIQYF. The CDR3 region has the DNA TGTGCCAGCAGCTTGGCTCCCCAGGAAAACATTCAGTACTTC.

The table lists this clonotype with many counts. The genes are TRBV3-1 and TRBJ2-1, with 8 nucleotides matching TRBD2. Per the germline V gene, CDR1 is LGHDT and CDR2 is YNNKEL (reference sequence). The J segment lost 2 bases and the V segment lost 1 base, leaving 1 base of the junction unmatched. The CDR3 has 15 residues. The CDR3 DNA follows: TGTGCCAGCAGCCAAGTCGGGAGGGCCTACAATGAGCAGTTCTTC. Encoded protein: CASSQVGRAYNEQFF.

The chain links TRBV10-3 to TRBJ1-2; tentative D call: TRBD1 (5 bases). Trimming removed 0 bases from V and 2 bases from J, with 7 bases in between. This CDR3 has 14 residues. CDR1 ENHRY and CDR2 SYGVKD come from the germline V gene. CDR3 bases: TGTGCCATCAGTGAGTCTAGGGGAAACTATGGCTACACCTTC. Protein sequence: CAISESRGNYGYTF.

This clonotype was picked up many times. J is TRBJ1-1 and V is TRBV11-2; no definite D call. The germline V and J ends were trimmed by 5 bases and 1 base, with 11 bases remaining between them. Germline CDR1 is SGHAT and CDR2 is FQNNGV. The CDR3 is made up of 14 amino acids. This chain's CDR3 is CASSTWTENTEAFF. The CDR3 nucleotides are TGTGCCAGCAGCACCTGGACGGAGAACACTGAAGCTTTCTTT.

This clonotype was counted at least ten times. CDR3 in amino acids: CSGRGPEQFF. The CDR3 coding sequence is TGCAGTGGAAGAGGCCCTGAGCAGTTCTTC. The chain joins TRBV29-1 to TRBJ2-1; no clear D gene. Germline CDR1 is SQVTM and CDR2 is ANQGSEA. The CDR3 is 10 amino acids.

This clonotype was picked up a small number of times. J is TRBJ2-7 and V is TRBV13; TRBD1 matches at 9 bases. Germline values: CDR1 PRHDT, CDR2 FYEKMQ (reference sequence). After removal of 1 base from V and 4 bases from J, the junction contained 11 bases not matched to a gene. The CDR3 loop spans 17 amino acids. This CDR3 reads CASSLEAERQGVYEQYF. CDR3 sequence (DNA): TGTGCCAGCAGCTTAGAGGCGGAGAGACAGGGGGTTTACGAGCAGTACTTC.